This T cell receptor beta chain is from a study of OX40 agonist ivuxolimab in advanced cancers. V dropped 5 bases and J dropped 6; count of bases not matched to a gene: 10. The germline V gene has CDR1 SGHTA and CDR2 FQGTGA. The CDR3 is made up of 14 amino acids. This table comes from immunoSEQ multiplex PCR, and its TCRdb copy is limited to in-frame clones, with some not included. The data hold about 32,000 clones, with approximately 76% observed a single time. Exclusion of a patient followed from autoimmune disease history or systemic immunosuppression. The origin of this receptor is an adult with an advanced solid tumor such as melanoma, head and neck, liver or kidney cancer. The V gene is TRBV7-3, the J gene TRBJ2-7; TRBD2 aligns across 7 bases. The specimen was CD4+ or CD8+ T cells sorted from blood, collected in a trial of the OX40 agonist ivuxolimab. DNA for the CDR3: TGTGCCAGCAGCAAAAGTGGACTAGACGGCGAGCAGTACTTC. Its protein is CASSKSGLDGEQYF.